One and the same sample provided the 27 T cell receptor beta chains below, sequenced in a study of radiotherapy plus CTLA-4 blockade in lung cancer. Only in-frame clones appear in the TCRdb table, and some are missing; sequencing was by immunoSEQ multiplex PCR. The sample shows about 90,000 clones, 72% of them seen only once. The sequencing used peripheral blood, collected from a patient treated with radiotherapy plus ipilimumab. The receptors derive from a human donor with non-small cell lung cancer that progressed on radiotherapy plus ipilimumab.

This sequence joins TRBV5-8 and TRBJ2-5; D not resolved. CDR1 and CDR2 (germline): SGHTS, YDEGEE. The CDR3 length is 12 residues. With 4 bases removed from V and 4 bases from J, the gap between germline ends came to 8 bases. The DNA of the CDR3 is TGTGCCAGCAGCCCCCCGTTAGAGACCCAGTACTTC. Translated, it gives CASSPPLETQYF.

CDR3 amino acids: CASSRGDGTDTQYF. Written as DNA, the CDR3 is TGTGCCAGCTCCCGGGGAGACGGCACAGATACGCAGTATTTT. The rearrangement links TRBV7-9 to TRBJ2-3; perhaps TRBD2 as D (5 bases). The CDR3 length is 14 residues. In germline, CDR1 is SEHNR, CDR2 FQNEAQ (reference sequence). V was pared by 8 bases and J by 1 base, with 13 bases between.

The gene calls are TRBV7-2 and TRBJ2-1; D possibly corresponds to TRBD1 (6 bases). V dropped 1 base and J dropped 6 bases, with 10 bases sitting between them. CDR1 SGHTA and CDR2 FQGNSA come from the germline V gene. This CDR3 region has 14 residues. The CDR3 spells CASSLVTGFNEQFF. CDR3 DNA: TGTGCCAGCAGCTTAGTGACAGGTTTCAATGAGCAGTTCTTC.

The chain couples TRBV10-2 to TRBJ1-1; D ambiguous. The CDR3 covers 13 residues. Germline CDR1 WSHSY, CDR2 SAAADI. V lost 5 bases and J 1 base, leaving 8 bases between the germline ends. The CDR3 nucleotides read TGCGCCAGCAGTCCTGACTGGAACACTGAAGCTTTCTTT. This codes for CASSPDWNTEAFF.

This clone has just one count. The chain joins TRBV7-9 to TRBJ1-1; maybe TRBD1 (6 bases). Per germline, CDR1 SEHNR and CDR2 FQNEAQ (reference sequence). Trimming shortened V by 3 bases and J by 3 bases, and 8 bases separated the two germline ends. This CDR3 is built from 13 residues. In DNA form, the CDR3 reads TGTGCCAGCAGCTTGGGGGGGCACACTGAAGCTTTCTTT. Translated: CASSLGGHTEAFF.

The chain is built from TRBV15 and TRBJ2-3; D is ambiguous. Trimming shortened V by 1 base and J by 4 bases, and 15 bases separated the two germline ends. CDR1 is LNHNV, CDR2 YYDKDF, per germline (reference sequence). This CDR3 has 16 amino acids. CDR3 amino acids: CATSRVEAVGPDTQYF. In nucleotides, the CDR3 is TGTGCCACCAGCAGAGTTGAAGCTGTGGGTCCAGATACGCAGTATTTT.

The gene calls are TRBV11-2 and TRBJ2-2, with 8 bases identical to TRBD1. V shed 4 bases and J 6 bases; nucleotides not matched to a gene: 4. Germline CDR1 reads SGHAT; CDR2 reads FQNNGV. CDR3 length: 14 residues. The CDR3: CASSSKQGAGELFF. The CDR3 DNA reads as TGTGCCAGCAGCTCGAAACAGGGGGCCGGGGAGCTGTTTTTT.

V is TRBV27 and J is TRBJ2-2; the D is unclear. V lost 5 bases and J 1 base, leaving 11 bases between the germline ends. Germline V lookup: CDR1 MNHEY, CDR2 SMNVEV (reference sequence). The CDR3 contains 15 residues. The CDR3 DNA sequence: TGTGCCAGCAGTCGCCCCCCGGGGAACACCGGGGAGCTGTTTTTT. Protein sequence: CASSRPPGNTGELFF.

The chain links TRBV27 to TRBJ2-1; TRBD2 matches 13 bases. The V and J ends lost 4 bases and 7 bases, in that order; junction bases with no gene match: 4. Germline assignment: CDR1 MNHEY and CDR2 SMNVEV (reference sequence). This CDR3 contains 15 residues. In DNA, the CDR3 is TGTGCCAGCAGTTCCCCGGGACTAGCGGGAAATGAGCAGTTCTTC. This gives the protein CASSSPGLAGNEQFF.

This rearrangement joins TRBV27 to TRBJ2-1; 7 bases match TRBD2. Germline V gene sequence: CDR1 MNHEY, CDR2 SMNVEV (reference sequence). V shed 4 bases and J 5 bases; nucleotides not matched to a gene: 5. This CDR3 contains 14 residues. The CDR3 DNA is TGTGCCAGCAGTTCGCCGGGAGGAAACAATGAGCAGTTCTTC. Translating gives CASSSPGGNNEQFF.

This chain uses TRBV27 with TRBJ2-5, with 7 nucleotides matching TRBD1. Per the germline V gene, CDR1 is MNHEY and CDR2 is SMNVEV (reference sequence). The CDR3 has 15 amino acids. V was pared by 6 bases and J by 5 bases, with 12 bases of the junction left unmatched. The CDR3 nucleotides are TGTGCCAGCAGCCTGGGACAGACAAGTACGGAGACCCAGTACTTC. Its protein is CASSLGQTSTETQYF.

The chain links TRBV14 to TRBJ2-7; D uncertain. The CDR3 is 15 residues long. Germline V gene sequence: CDR1 SGHDN, CDR2 FVKESK. Trimming pared 4 bases from V and 2 bases from J, leaving 15 bases between. CDR3 nucleotides: TGTGCCAGCAGCCCACTTCTCGACGGTACCTACGAGCAGTACTTC. Translated: CASSPLLDGTYEQYF. The full variable domain, in which reference TRBV14 and TRBJ2-7 provide the parts outside the CDR3, is EAGVTQFPSHSVIEKGQTVTLRCDPISGHDNLYWYRRVMGKEIKFLLHFVKESKQDESGMPNNRFLAERTGGTYSTLKVQPAELEDSGVYFCASSPLLDGTYEQYFGPGTRLTVT.

CDR3 amino acids: CAIGGPLGRSYEQYF. The CDR3 DNA is TGTGCCATCGGGGGGCCGCTGGGACGGTCCTACGAGCAGTACTTC. V and J are TRBV10-3 and TRBJ2-7; D is tentatively TRBD1 or TRBD2 (6 bases each). The CDR3 length is 15 residues. V was pared by 8 bases and J by 1 base, with 18 bases between. Germline CDR1 reads ENHRY; CDR2 reads SYGVKD.

To note about this clone: This may come from a read error, since a much larger clone is one base off. This sequence joins TRBV5-6 and TRBJ1-6, with a possible D match to TRBD1 (5 bases). The V gene's germline CDR1 is SGHDT and CDR2 YYEEEE. The CDR3 spans 14 residues. V lost 2 bases, J lost 5 bases, and 8 bases lay in between. The CDR3 DNA reads TGTGCCAGCAGCTTCCAGGGAGATAATTCACCCCTCCACTTT. It specifies CASSFQGDNSPLHF.

The chain carries TRBV27 and TRBJ2-1, with TRBD2 matching 13 bases. The CDR3 has 14 residues. Germline V CDR1 and CDR2: MNHEY, SMNVEV (reference sequence). With 8 bases clipped from V and 9 bases from J, the junction kept 7 bases outside the gene matches. In DNA form, the CDR3 reads TGTGCCAGCCGAGGACTAGCGGGGGAGGGTGAGCAGTTCTTC. Its translation: CASRGLAGEGEQFF.

J is TRBJ1-3 and V is TRBV5-5, with TRBD1 identical over 7 bases. V shed 0 bases, J shed 4 bases, and the junction held 7 bases outside the gene matches. Germline V CDR1 and CDR2: SGHKS, YYEKEE (reference sequence). This CDR3 comprises 16 residues. The DNA for the CDR3 is TGTGCCAGCAGCTTGGGACAGGGAGTCGGGGGAAACACCATATATTTT. Its protein is CASSLGQGVGGNTIYF.

V usage is TRBV5-1 and J usage is TRBJ2-7; D remains ambiguous. Deletions cut 0 bases from V and 0 bases from J, with 16 bases between. The CDR3 length is 17 residues. Germline V CDR1 and CDR2: SGHRS, YFSETQ. CDR3 sequence: CASSLGPLKSRSYEQYF. In DNA form, the CDR3 reads TGCGCCAGCAGCTTGGGGCCGCTTAAAAGTCGCTCCTACGAGCAGTACTTC.

The chain recombines TRBV15 with TRBJ1-2; TRBD1 matches 7 bases. The CDR3 runs 14 residues. V dropped 5 bases and J dropped 4; count of bases not matched to a gene: 7. Looked up from germline, CDR1 is LNHNV and CDR2 is YYDKDF (reference sequence). The CDR3 sequence is CATSYDPGGYGYTF. Here the CDR3 DNA reads TGTGCCACCAGCTATGATCCAGGGGGCTATGGCTACACCTTC.

The V and J genes are TRBV5-5 and TRBJ1-1; D is perhaps TRBD1 (5 bases). CDR1 SGHKS and CDR2 YYEKEE come from the germline V gene (reference sequence). V lost 4 bases and J 3 bases, leaving 16 bases between the germline ends. The CDR3 runs 15 residues. The CDR3 reads CASSPRWGSDTEAFF. As DNA, the CDR3 is TGTGCCAGCAGCCCCCGTTGGGGCTCTGACACTGAAGCTTTCTTT.

This clone has a handful of counts. This chain links TRBV30 with TRBJ1-2, with D unclear. This CDR3 is built from 13 residues. The V end was cut by 6 bases, the J end by 2 bases, with 13 bases between. Germline CDR1 and CDR2: GTSNPN and SVGIG (reference sequence). As DNA, the CDR3 is TGTGCCTGCCGAAACGGGCTCAACTATGGCTACACCTTC. This sequence encodes CACRNGLNYGYTF.

CDR3 in DNA: TGTGCCAGCAGCCTCCGGGGAGGGGCGGACTCTGGGGCCAACGTCCTGACTTTC. It is translated as CASSLRGGADSGANVLTF. V gene TRBV7-3 combines with J gene TRBJ2-6; 7 bases fit TRBD2. The CDR3 extends over 18 amino acids. Trimming removed 5 bases from V and 0 bases from J; junction bases left unmatched: 10. The V gene's germline CDR1 is SGHTA and CDR2 FQGTGA.

This clone was seen more than once but under ten times. The rearrangement links TRBV18 to TRBJ2-1; D remains ambiguous. The germline V gene has CDR1 KGHSH and CDR2 LQKENI. The CDR3 has 14 amino acids. The V and J ends lost 3 bases and 8 bases respectively, with 14 bases between them. The CDR3 DNA sequence: TGTGCCAGCTCACCTTGGTTCCCATCCGATGAGCAGTTCTTC. Amino acid sequence: CASSPWFPSDEQFF.

This rearrangement joins TRBV28 to TRBJ1-1; 9 nucleotides line up with TRBD1. The germline V gene encodes CDR1 MDHEN and CDR2 SYDVKM. The trim removed 2 bases at V and 1 base at J, leaving 8 bases unmatched. CDR3 size: 17 residues. The chain's CDR3 is CASSLRQGGFRNTEAFF. The CDR3 DNA reads as TGTGCCAGCAGTTTAAGACAGGGGGGTTTTAGGAACACTGAAGCTTTCTTT.

The chain links TRBV6-5 to TRBJ2-7; TRBD2 agrees at 8 bases. The CDR3 sequence is 14 residues long. J gave up 3 bases and V 6 bases, and 7 bases lay outside the gene matches. Germline V gene lookup returns CDR1 MNHEY and CDR2 SVGAGI. CDR3 amino acids: CASRTAGADYEQYF. The CDR3 region has the DNA TGTGCCAGCAGGACAGCGGGAGCAGACTACGAGCAGTACTTC.

This clone was seen a handful of times. The rearrangement uses TRBV7-9 and TRBJ2-7; TRBD1 aligns across 10 bases. V gave up 5 bases and J gave up 6 bases; unmatched junction bases: 1. The CDR3 is made up of 12 amino acids. Looked up from germline, CDR1 is SEHNR and CDR2 is FQNEAQ (reference sequence). CDR3 bases: TGTGCCAGCAGCGGGACAGGGGTCGAGCAGTACTTC. This gives the protein CASSGTGVEQYF. Full variable domain (remainder filled in from reference TRBV7-9 and TRBJ2-7): DTGVSQNPRHKITKRGQNVTFRCDPISEHNRLYWYRQTLGQGPEFLTYFQNEAQLEKSRLLSDRFSAERPKGSFSTLEIQRTEQGDSAMYLCASSGTGVEQYFGPGTRLTVT.

This clone is medium-sized. The genes are TRBV28 and TRBJ1-1; D remains unclear. Trimming shortened V by 3 bases and J by 2 bases, and 7 bases separated the two germline ends. Per the germline V gene, CDR1 is MDHEN and CDR2 is SYDVKM. CDR3 size: 13 residues. As DNA, the CDR3 is TGTGCCAGCAGTTTTGCCACAAACACTGAAGCTTTCTTT. This sequence encodes CASSFATNTEAFF. The whole variable domain, filled in from reference TRBV28 and TRBJ1-1, reads DVKVTQSSRYLVKRTGEKVFLECVQDMDHENMFWYRQDPGLGLRLIYFSYDVKMKEKGDIPEGYSVSREKKERFSLILESASTNQTSMYLCASSFATNTEAFFGQGTRLTVV.

This rearrangement joins TRBV9 to TRBJ2-1; 8 bases agree with TRBD2. From germline, CDR1 is SGDLS and CDR2 YYNGEE. The CDR3 consists of 15 residues. The junction had 5 bases not matched to a gene; V was cut back by 2 bases and J by 4 bases. The CDR3 loop is CASSVGAGGYNEQFF. In nucleotides, the CDR3 is TGTGCCAGCAGCGTCGGCGCGGGAGGATACAATGAGCAGTTCTTC.